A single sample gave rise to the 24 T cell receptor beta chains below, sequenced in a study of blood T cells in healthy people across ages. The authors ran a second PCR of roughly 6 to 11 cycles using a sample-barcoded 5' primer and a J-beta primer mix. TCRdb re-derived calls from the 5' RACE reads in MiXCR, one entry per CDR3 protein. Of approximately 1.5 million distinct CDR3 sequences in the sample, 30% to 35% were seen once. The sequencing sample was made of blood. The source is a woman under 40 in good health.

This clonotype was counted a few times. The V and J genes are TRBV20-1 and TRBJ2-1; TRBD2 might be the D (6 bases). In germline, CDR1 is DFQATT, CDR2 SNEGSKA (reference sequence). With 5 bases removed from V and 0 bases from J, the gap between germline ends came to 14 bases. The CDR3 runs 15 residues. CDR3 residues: CSAPPWRGSYNEQFF. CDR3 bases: TGCAGTGCTCCTCCCTGGCGGGGCTCCTACAATGAGCAGTTCTTC.

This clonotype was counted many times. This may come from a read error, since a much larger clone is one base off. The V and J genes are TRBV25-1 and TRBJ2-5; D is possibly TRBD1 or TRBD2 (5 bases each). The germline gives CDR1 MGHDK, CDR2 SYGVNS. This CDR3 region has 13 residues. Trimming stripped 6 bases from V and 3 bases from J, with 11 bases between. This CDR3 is CASRARGEETQYF. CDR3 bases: TGTGCCAGCAGGGCTAGGGGAGAAGAGACCCAGTACTTC.

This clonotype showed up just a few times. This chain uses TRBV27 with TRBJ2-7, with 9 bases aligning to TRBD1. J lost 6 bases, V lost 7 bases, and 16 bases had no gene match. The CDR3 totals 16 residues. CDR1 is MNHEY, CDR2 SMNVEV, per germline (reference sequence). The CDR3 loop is CASKPGQGLVSGEQYF. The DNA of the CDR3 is TGTGCCAGCAAACCGGGACAGGGTCTCGTTTCCGGCGAGCAGTACTTC.

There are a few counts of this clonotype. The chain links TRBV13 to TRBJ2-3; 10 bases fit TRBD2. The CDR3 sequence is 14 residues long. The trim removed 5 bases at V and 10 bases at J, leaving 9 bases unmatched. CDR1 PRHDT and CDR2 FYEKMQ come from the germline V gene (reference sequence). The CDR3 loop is CASSPPSGSQAQYF. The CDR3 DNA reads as TGTGCCAGCAGCCCCCCTAGCGGGAGTCAAGCGCAGTATTTT.

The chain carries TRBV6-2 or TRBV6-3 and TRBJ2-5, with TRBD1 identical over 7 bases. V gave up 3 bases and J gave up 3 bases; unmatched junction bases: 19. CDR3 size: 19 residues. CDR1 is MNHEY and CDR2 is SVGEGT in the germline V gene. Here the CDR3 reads CASSYVPGQKLRRKETQYF. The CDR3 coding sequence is TGTGCCAGCAGTTATGTTCCGGGACAGAAGCTTCGGAGGAAAGAGACCCAGTACTTC.

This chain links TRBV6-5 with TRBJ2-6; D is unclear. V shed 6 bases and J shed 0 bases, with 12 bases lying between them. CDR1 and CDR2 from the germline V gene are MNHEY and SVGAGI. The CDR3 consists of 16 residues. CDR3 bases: TGTGCCAGCAGATTCGGACGCCACTCTGGGGCCAACGTCCTGACTTTC. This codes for CASRFGRHSGANVLTF.

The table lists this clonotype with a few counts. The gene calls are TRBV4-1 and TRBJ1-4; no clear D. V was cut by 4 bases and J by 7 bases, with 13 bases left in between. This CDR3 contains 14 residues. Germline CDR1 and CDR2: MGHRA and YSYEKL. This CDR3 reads CASSPLVIGEKLFF. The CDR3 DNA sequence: TGCGCCAGCAGCCCCCTCGTCATCGGTGAAAAACTGTTTTTT.

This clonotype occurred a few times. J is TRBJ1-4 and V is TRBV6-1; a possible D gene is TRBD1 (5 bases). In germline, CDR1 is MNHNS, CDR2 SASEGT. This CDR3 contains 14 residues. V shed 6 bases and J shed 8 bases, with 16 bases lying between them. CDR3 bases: TGTGCCAGCAGGGGACTTGGGTCAGAAGAAAAACTGTTTTTT. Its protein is CASRGLGSEEKLFF.

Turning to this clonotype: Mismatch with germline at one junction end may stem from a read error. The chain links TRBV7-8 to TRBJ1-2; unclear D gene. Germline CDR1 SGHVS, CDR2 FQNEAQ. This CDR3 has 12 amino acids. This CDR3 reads CTSSPDFAGYTF. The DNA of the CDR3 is TGTACCAGCAGCCCGGATTTCGCTGGCTACACCTTC.

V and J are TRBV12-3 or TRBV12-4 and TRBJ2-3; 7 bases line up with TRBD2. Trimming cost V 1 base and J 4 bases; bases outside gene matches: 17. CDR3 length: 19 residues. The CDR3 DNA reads TGTGCCAGCAGTTTAGTAGTAAGGCTAGCGGAGGGAGGGGCAGATACGCAGTATTTT. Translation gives CASSLVVRLAEGGADTQYF.

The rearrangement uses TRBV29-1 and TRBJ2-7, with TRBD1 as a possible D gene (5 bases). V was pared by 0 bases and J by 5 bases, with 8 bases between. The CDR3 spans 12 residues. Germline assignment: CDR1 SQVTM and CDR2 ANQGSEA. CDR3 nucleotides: TGCAGCGTTGAAGACAGGGCGCACGAGCAGTACTTC. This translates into CSVEDRAHEQYF.

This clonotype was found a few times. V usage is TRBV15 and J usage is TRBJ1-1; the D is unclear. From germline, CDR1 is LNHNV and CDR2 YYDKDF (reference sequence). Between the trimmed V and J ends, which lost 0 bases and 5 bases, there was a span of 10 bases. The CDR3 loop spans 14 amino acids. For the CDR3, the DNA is TGTGCCACCAGCAGAGATGCGGGGTGGACTGAAGCTTTCTTT. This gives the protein CATSRDAGWTEAFF.

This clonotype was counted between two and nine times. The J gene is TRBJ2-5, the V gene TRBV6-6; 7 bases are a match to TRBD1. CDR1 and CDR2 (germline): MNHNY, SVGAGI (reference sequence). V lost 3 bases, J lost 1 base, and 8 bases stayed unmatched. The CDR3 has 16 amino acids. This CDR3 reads CASSYIGTASQETQYF. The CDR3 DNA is TGTGCCAGCAGTTATATCGGGACAGCGAGCCAAGAGACCCAGTACTTC.

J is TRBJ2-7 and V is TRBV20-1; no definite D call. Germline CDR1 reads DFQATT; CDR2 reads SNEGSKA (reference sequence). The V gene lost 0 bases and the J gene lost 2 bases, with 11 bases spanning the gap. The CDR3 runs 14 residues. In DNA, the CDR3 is TGCAGTGCTAGAGAGACCGGCGTACCCTACGAGCAGTACTTC. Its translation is CSARETGVPYEQYF.

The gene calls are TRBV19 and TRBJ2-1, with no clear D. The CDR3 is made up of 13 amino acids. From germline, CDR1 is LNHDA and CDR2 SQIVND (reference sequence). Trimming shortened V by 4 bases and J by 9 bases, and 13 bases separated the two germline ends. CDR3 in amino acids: CASSTPGRSEQFF. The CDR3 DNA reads TGTGCCAGTAGTACGCCTGGTCGCAGTGAGCAGTTCTTC.

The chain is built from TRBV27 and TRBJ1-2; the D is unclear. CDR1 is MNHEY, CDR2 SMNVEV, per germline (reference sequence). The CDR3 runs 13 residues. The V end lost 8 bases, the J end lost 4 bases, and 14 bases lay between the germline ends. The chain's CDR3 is CASGLGSIYGYTF. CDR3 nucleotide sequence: TGTGCCAGCGGCCTGGGCTCGATCTATGGCTACACCTTC.

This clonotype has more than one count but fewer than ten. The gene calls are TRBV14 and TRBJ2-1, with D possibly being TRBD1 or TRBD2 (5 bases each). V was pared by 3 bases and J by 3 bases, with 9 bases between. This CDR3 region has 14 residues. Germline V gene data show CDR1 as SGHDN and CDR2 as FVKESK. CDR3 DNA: TGTGCCAGCAGCCACCGGGACCACTACAATGAGCAGTTCTTC. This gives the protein CASSHRDHYNEQFF.

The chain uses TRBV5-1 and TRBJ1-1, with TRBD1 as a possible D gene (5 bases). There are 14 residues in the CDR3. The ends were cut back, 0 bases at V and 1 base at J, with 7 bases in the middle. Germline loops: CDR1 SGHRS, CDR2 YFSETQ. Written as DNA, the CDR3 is TGCGCCAGCAGCTTGGATGACAGGAACACTGAAGCTTTCTTT. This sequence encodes CASSLDDRNTEAFF.

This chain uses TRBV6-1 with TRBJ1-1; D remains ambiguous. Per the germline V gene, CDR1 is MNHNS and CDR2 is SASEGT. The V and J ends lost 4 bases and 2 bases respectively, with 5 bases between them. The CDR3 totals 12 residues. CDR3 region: CASSASNTEAFF. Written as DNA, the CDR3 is TGTGCCAGCAGTGCCTCTAACACTGAAGCTTTCTTT.

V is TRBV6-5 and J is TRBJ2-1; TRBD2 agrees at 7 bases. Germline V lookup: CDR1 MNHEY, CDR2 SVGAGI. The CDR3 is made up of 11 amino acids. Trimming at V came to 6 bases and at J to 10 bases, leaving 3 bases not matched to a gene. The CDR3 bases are TGTGCCAGCAGATCCGGGAGGGAGCAGTTCTTC. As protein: CASRSGREQFF.

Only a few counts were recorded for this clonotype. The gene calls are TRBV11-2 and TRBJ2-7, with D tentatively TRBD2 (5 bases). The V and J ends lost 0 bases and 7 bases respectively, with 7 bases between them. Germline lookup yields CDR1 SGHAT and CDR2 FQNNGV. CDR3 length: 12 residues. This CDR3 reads CASSLEREEQYF. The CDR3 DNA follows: TGTGCCAGCAGCTTAGAAAGGGAGGAGCAGTACTTC.

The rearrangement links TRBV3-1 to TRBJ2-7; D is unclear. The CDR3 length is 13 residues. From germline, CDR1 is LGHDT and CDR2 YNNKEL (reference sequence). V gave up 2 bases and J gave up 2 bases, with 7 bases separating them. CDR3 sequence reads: CASSQHKTYEQYF. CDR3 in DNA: TGTGCCAGCAGCCAACACAAAACCTACGAGCAGTACTTC.

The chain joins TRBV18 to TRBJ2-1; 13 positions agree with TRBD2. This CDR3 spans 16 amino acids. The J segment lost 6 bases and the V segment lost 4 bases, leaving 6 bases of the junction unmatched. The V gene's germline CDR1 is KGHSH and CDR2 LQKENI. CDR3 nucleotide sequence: TGTGCCAGCTCACGTCGGCGGACTAGCGGGGGCAATGAGCAGTTCTTC. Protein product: CASSRRRTSGGNEQFF.

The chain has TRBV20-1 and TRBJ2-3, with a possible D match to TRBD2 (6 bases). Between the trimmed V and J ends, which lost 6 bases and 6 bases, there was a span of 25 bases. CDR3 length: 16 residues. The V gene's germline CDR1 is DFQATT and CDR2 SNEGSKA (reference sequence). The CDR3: CSAALRRDFPPDTQYF. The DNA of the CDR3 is TGCAGTGCCGCACTCCGGCGGGACTTCCCACCTGATACGCAGTATTTT.